This record covers a single T cell receptor beta chain. What it binds is not known. Amplification used 60 Vbeta primers and 13 Jbeta primers. Profiled with immunoSEQ multiplex PCR; TCRdb holds only in-frame clones, not every one. The sample holds roughly 190,000 clones, 55% to 65% seen once. The data belong to a study of cytomegalovirus exposure and HLA in healthy donors. Regarding the study as a whole: One later analysis reportedly identified an Asian-associated ancestry cluster that showed fewer N-insertions than the roughly 600-donor mean. Previously analyzed data showed that most TCR beta V segments were productive at a frequency of about 87% or about 30%. The study designated 164 TCR beta chains cytomegalovirus-associated. In a later analysis, DRB1 alleles had the most associated TCRs; HLA-C alleles the fewest.

CDR1 MGHRA and CDR2 YSYEKL come from the germline V gene. V lost 3 bases and J lost 4, with 15 bases in between. The CDR3 runs 15 residues. The chain employs TRBV4-1 and TRBJ1-2; D may be TRBD1 (6 bases). The sequence came from a middle-aged man in good health and CMV-seronegative. The material sequenced was PBMCs. DNA for the CDR3: TGCGCCAGCAGCCAGGGAGGGAGGGGGATCTATGGCTACACCTTC. Amino acids: CASSQGGRGIYGYTF.